This T cell receptor (beta chain) was observed in a study of cytomegalovirus exposure and HLA in healthy donors. General study results and limits: Rates of TCR association differed by HLA locus in a later analysis, with DRB1 highest and HLA-C lowest.

60 Vbeta and 13 Jbeta primers were used in PCR. Repertoires were generated with immunoSEQ multiplex PCR, while TCRdb's copy carries only in-frame clones and drops some. Seen here are roughly 120,000 clones, roughly 86% observed once, and the top ten hold 1.5% to 2%. The germline V gene encodes CDR1 SQVTM and CDR2 ANQGSEA. The CDR3 is 14 amino acids. Worth noting for this clone: Its antigen is currently unknown. At one end the junction does not follow the germline gene, possibly because of a read error.

The chain has TRBV29-1 and TRBJ2-1; D possibly corresponds to TRBD1 (6 bases). The sequenced material came from PBMCs. This receptor was obtained from a man between 35 and 55 years old in good health and CMV-seronegative. CDR3 sequence (DNA): TGCAGCGTCGAAGGACAGATACACTACAATGAGCAGTTCTTC. Residues: CSVEGQIHYNEQFF.